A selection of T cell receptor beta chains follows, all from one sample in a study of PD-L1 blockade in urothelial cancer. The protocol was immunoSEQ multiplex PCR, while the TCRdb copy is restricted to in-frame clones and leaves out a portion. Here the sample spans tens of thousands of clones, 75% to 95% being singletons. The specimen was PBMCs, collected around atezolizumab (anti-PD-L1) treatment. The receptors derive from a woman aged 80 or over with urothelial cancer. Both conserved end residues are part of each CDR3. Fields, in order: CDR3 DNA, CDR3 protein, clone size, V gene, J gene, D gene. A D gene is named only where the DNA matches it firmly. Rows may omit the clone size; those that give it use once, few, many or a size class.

cdr3_nt: TGTGCCAGCAGCTTGGTCGCCGGTGGTGAAGCTTTCTTT; cdr3_aa: CASSLVAGGEAFF; clone_size: .; v_call: TRBV5-4; j_call: TRBJ1-1; d_call: .
cdr3_nt: TGTGCCTGGAGTGTTAGTGGGAGAGGAAGGGATCAGCCCCAGCATTTT; cdr3_aa: CAWSVSGRGRDQPQHF; clone_size: .; v_call: TRBV30; j_call: TRBJ1-5; d_call: .
cdr3_nt: TGTGCCAGCAGGCAACCCCGGGGGGGGGACAGTGCCTACGAGCAGTACTTC; cdr3_aa: CASRQPRGGDSAYEQYF; clone_size: .; v_call: TRBV28; j_call: TRBJ2-7; d_call: .
cdr3_nt: TGTGCCAAAAAGCGGGAGAGGGCCGGGGAGCTGTTTTTT; cdr3_aa: CAKKRERAGELFF; clone_size: .; v_call: TRBV6-1; j_call: TRBJ2-2; d_call: TRBD2
cdr3_nt: TGTGCCAGCTCACCAGGACACAACTACAATGAGCAGTTCTTC; cdr3_aa: CASSPGHNYNEQFF; clone_size: .; v_call: TRBV18; j_call: TRBJ2-1; d_call: .
cdr3_nt: TGTGCCAGCAGCGAGACAGGGAGATCTGGAAACACCATATATTTT; cdr3_aa: CASSETGRSGNTIYF; clone_size: .; v_call: TRBV28; j_call: TRBJ1-3; d_call: TRBD1
cdr3_nt: TGCGCCAGCAGCTTAGGGACTAGCGGGATGGAGACCCAGTACTTC; cdr3_aa: CASSLGTSGMETQYF; clone_size: once; v_call: TRBV5-1; j_call: TRBJ2-5; d_call: TRBD2
cdr3_nt: TGTGCCAGCGGACTAGCGGGAATCAATGAGCAGTTCTTC; cdr3_aa: CASGLAGINEQFF; clone_size: .; v_call: TRBV19; j_call: TRBJ2-1; d_call: TRBD2
cdr3_nt: TGTGCCAGCAGCCAAATCGGGTATCCAGTTCGGGGACTAAATAATGAAAAACTGTTTTTT; cdr3_aa: CASSQIGYPVRGLNNEKLFF; clone_size: .; v_call: TRBV4-2; j_call: TRBJ1-4; d_call: .
cdr3_nt: TGTGCCAGCAGTGGCTCCGGGACAGGGTATGAAAAACTGTTTTTT; cdr3_aa: CASSGSGTGYEKLFF; clone_size: .; v_call: TRBV28; j_call: TRBJ1-4; d_call: TRBD1
cdr3_nt: TGTGCCAGCAGCTTTGGCCCAGGGCCCGGGGAGCTGTTTTTT; cdr3_aa: CASSFGPGPGELFF; clone_size: .; v_call: TRBV5-8; j_call: TRBJ2-2; d_call: .
cdr3_nt: TGTGCCAGCAGCGTAGGGTCAGGGGCAGAAGGAAATGAAAAACTGTTTTTT; cdr3_aa: CASSVGSGAEGNEKLFF; clone_size: .; v_call: TRBV9; j_call: TRBJ1-4; d_call: .
cdr3_nt: TGCGCCAGCAGCCTTAAACAGGGAGCTGCTGGAAACACCATATATTTT; cdr3_aa: CASSLKQGAAGNTIYF; clone_size: few; v_call: TRBV4-1; j_call: TRBJ1-3; d_call: .
cdr3_nt: TGTGCCAGCAGCCTGGCCGGGACAGGGGGCGCGGAGACCCAGTACTTC; cdr3_aa: CASSLAGTGGAETQYF; clone_size: .; v_call: TRBV7-8; j_call: TRBJ2-5; d_call: TRBD1
cdr3_nt: TGCGCCAGCAGTGAGTCGTGGACGGGAGCGAACAATGAGCAGTTCTTC; cdr3_aa: CASSESWTGANNEQFF; clone_size: .; v_call: TRBV10-1; j_call: TRBJ2-1; d_call: .
cdr3_nt: TGTGCCAGCAGCCCGGCGGGAGTTCCCTCCTACAATGAGCAGTTCTTC; cdr3_aa: CASSPAGVPSYNEQFF; clone_size: .; v_call: TRBV14; j_call: TRBJ2-1; d_call: TRBD2
cdr3_nt: TGTGCCAGCAGTCGCAAGATCGGGTTCGAGCAGTACTTC; cdr3_aa: CASSRKIGFEQYF; clone_size: .; v_call: TRBV14; j_call: TRBJ2-7; d_call: .
cdr3_nt: TGTGCCAGCTCACCGCCTGCACGGCGGGGAGCTGAAGCTTTCTTT; cdr3_aa: CASSPPARRGAEAFF; clone_size: .; v_call: TRBV18; j_call: TRBJ1-1; d_call: .
cdr3_nt: TGTGCCAGCAGCTTAGTTCCTAGCGGGAGCTCTGGGAATGAGCAGTTCTTC; cdr3_aa: CASSLVPSGSSGNEQFF; clone_size: .; v_call: TRBV11-2; j_call: TRBJ2-1; d_call: TRBD2
cdr3_nt: TGCGCCAGCAGCTTGGGACAGGCGACCTCTGGAAACACCATATATTTT; cdr3_aa: CASSLGQATSGNTIYF; clone_size: .; v_call: TRBV5-1; j_call: TRBJ1-3; d_call: .
cdr3_nt: TGTGCCAGCAGTCAGAATTACGAGCAGTACTTC; cdr3_aa: CASSQNYEQYF; clone_size: .; v_call: TRBV6-5; j_call: TRBJ2-7; d_call: .
cdr3_nt: TGTGCCAGCAGCTGGACAGGCTCCAATCAGCCCCAGCATTTT; cdr3_aa: CASSWTGSNQPQHF; clone_size: once; v_call: TRBV2; j_call: TRBJ1-5; d_call: TRBD1
cdr3_nt: TGTGCCTGGAGTCTGACCGGGACAGGGGGCTGGGATGGCTACACCTTC; cdr3_aa: CAWSLTGTGGWDGYTF; clone_size: .; v_call: TRBV30; j_call: TRBJ1-2; d_call: TRBD1
cdr3_nt: TGTGCCAGCAGCTGGGGACAGAGTAACACTGAAGCTTTCTTT; cdr3_aa: CASSWGQSNTEAFF; clone_size: .; v_call: TRBV5-4; j_call: TRBJ1-1; d_call: TRBD1
cdr3_nt: TGCGCCAGCAGCACCAGGGGGTTCGACGCAGATACGCAGTATTTT; cdr3_aa: CASSTRGFDADTQYF; clone_size: .; v_call: TRBV5-1; j_call: TRBJ2-3; d_call: TRBD1
cdr3_nt: TGCGCCAGCAGATCTGGGACTGGGACGGTCAGGAGCTCCTACAATGAGCAGTTCTTC; cdr3_aa: CASRSGTGTVRSSYNEQFF; clone_size: .; v_call: TRBV5-1; j_call: TRBJ2-1; d_call: .
cdr3_nt: TGTGCCAGCAGTTCCCGACAGGGCAAGGCTGAAGCTTTCTTT; cdr3_aa: CASSSRQGKAEAFF; clone_size: .; v_call: TRBV6-5; j_call: TRBJ1-1; d_call: TRBD1